This is a list of T cell receptor beta chains from one sample in a study of blood T cell repertoires in COVID-19. Sequencing was performed with immunoSEQ multiplex PCR; in TCRdb, only in-frame clones are kept and a portion is missing. In the table there are roughly 100,000 clones, about 84% of which are singletons. Specimen: peripheral blood. These receptor sequences come from a human donor in a cohort sampled during active COVID-19. Each CDR3 is given with its conserved first and last residue. A D gene is named only where the DNA matches it firmly. The size field is filled for only some rows; it gives once, few, many or a size class.

j_call d_call clone_size v_call cdr3_aa cdr3_nt
TRBJ2-7 TRBD2 NA TRBV7-2 CASSLGGKRGPFYEQYF TGTGCCAGCAGCTTAGGGGGTAAGCGGGGCCCATTCTACGAGCAGTACTTC
TRBJ2-2 NA few TRBV7-8 CASSFGTAPNTGELFF TGTGCCAGCAGCTTCGGGACTGCCCCGAACACCGGGGAGCTGTTTTTT
TRBJ2-2 NA NA TRBV4-3 CASSQGQPGELFF TGCGCCAGCAGCCAAGGACAGCCCGGGGAGCTGTTTTTT
TRBJ2-3 TRBD2 NA TRBV5-4 CASSPGTSGLPDTQYF TGTGCCAGCAGCCCGGGGACTAGCGGGCTCCCAGATACGCAGTATTTT
TRBJ2-7 TRBD1 NA TRBV28 CASSAPGQVYEQYF TGTGCCAGCAGTGCGCCGGGACAGGTTTACGAGCAGTACTTC
TRBJ2-2 TRBD1 few TRBV23-1 CASSHSGTGTNTGELFF TGCGCCAGCAGTCACTCCGGGACAGGGACGAACACCGGGGAGCTGTTTTTT
TRBJ2-7 NA NA TRBV2 CASRPGSEQYF TGTGCCAGCCGCCCGGGAAGCGAGCAGTACTTC
TRBJ1-5 NA NA TRBV19 CASSAQGTYSNQPQHF TGTGCCAGTAGTGCTCAGGGGACCTATAGCAATCAGCCCCAGCATTTT
TRBJ1-5 NA NA TRBV27 CASSDWSGQPQHF TGTGCCAGCAGTGACTGGTCCGGGCAGCCCCAGCATTTT
TRBJ2-7 NA few TRBV9 CASSVEDGTYEQYF TGTGCCAGCAGCGTAGAGGACGGGACCTACGAGCAGTACTTC
TRBJ2-5 NA NA TRBV11-2 CASTSGVSETQYF TGTGCCAGCACCTCAGGGGTTTCGGAGACCCAGTACTTC
TRBJ2-2 NA once TRBV24-1 CATEQGSNTGELFF TGTGCCACTGAACAGGGTTCGAACACCGGGGAGCTGTTTTTT
TRBJ2-3 TRBD2 NA TRBV7-2 CASTTSGGDTDTQYF TGTGCCAGCACGACTAGCGGGGGAGATACAGATACGCAGTATTTT
TRBJ1-1 NA NA TRBV30 CAWSVHWNTEAFF TGTGCCTGGAGTGTTCACTGGAACACTGAAGCTTTCTTT
TRBJ2-7 NA NA TRBV15 CATSRDRSPYEQYF TGTGCCACCAGCAGAGATCGGTCCCCCTACGAGCAGTACTTC
TRBJ2-3 NA once TRBV12-1 CASSLTEPGGTDTQYF TGTGCCAGCAGCTTGACCGAACCGGGGGGCACAGATACGCAGTATTTT
TRBJ2-7 NA NA TRBV13 CASSPRVGAYEQYF TGTGCCAGCAGCCCCAGGGTGGGGGCTTACGAGCAGTACTTC
TRBJ2-1 TRBD2 NA TRBV3-1/TRBV3-2 CASSQERGGREQFF TGTGCCAGCAGCCAAGAACGGGGAGGGAGAGAGCAGTTCTTC
TRBJ2-2 NA NA TRBV7-2 CASSLARQNTGELFF TGTGCCAGCAGCTTAGCGCGGCAGAACACCGGGGAGCTGTTTTTT
TRBJ1-1 NA NA TRBV19 CASSMARVENTEAFF TGTGCCAGTAGTATGGCGAGGGTTGAGAACACTGAAGCTTTCTTT
TRBJ2-2 TRBD1 NA TRBV3-1/TRBV3-2 CASSRDRATGELFF TGTGCCAGCAGTCGGGACAGGGCCACCGGGGAGCTGTTTTTT
TRBJ2-1 NA NA TRBV12-3/TRBV12-4 CASSYNYNEQFF TGTGCCAGCAGTTATAACTACAATGAGCAGTTCTTC
TRBJ2-1 NA NA TRBV19 CASSIAVLYNEQFF TGTGCCAGTAGTATAGCGGTCCTCTACAATGAGCAGTTCTTC
TRBJ2-7 TRBD1 NA TRBV19 CASRLGTGAYEQYF TGTGCCAGTAGGCTCGGGACAGGGGCCTACGAGCAGTACTTC
TRBJ1-1 NA NA TRBV29-1 CSVALRDTEAFF TGCAGCGTTGCTCTCCGGGACACTGAAGCTTTCTTT
TRBJ2-7 TRBD1 NA TRBV7-9 CASSLGTGGDYEQYF TGTGCCAGCAGCTTAGGTACAGGGGGCGATTACGAGCAGTACTTC